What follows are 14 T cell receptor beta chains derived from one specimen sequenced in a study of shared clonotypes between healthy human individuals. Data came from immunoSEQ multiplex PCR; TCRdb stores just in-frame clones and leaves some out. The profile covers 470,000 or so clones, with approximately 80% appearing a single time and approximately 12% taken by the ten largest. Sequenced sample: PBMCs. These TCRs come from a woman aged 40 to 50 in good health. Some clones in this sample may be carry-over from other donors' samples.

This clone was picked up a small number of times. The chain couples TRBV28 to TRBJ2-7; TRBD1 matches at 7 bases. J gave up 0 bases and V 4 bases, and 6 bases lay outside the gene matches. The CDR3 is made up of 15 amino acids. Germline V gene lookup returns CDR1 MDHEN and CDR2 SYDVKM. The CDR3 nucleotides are TGTGCCAGCAGTTCCCCGGGACAGAGCTCCTACGAGCAGTACTTC. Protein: CASSSPGQSSYEQYF.

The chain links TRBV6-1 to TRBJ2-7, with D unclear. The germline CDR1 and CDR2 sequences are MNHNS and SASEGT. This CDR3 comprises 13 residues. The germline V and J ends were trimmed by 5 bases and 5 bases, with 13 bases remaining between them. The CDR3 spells CASSLEHNDEQYF. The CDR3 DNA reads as TGTGCCAGCAGTTTAGAACACAATGACGAGCAGTACTTC.

The chain's CDR3 is CASSLGPGDSNQPQHF. The CDR3 bases are TGTGCCAGCAGCTTGGGTCCCGGGGATAGCAATCAGCCCCAGCATTTT. V is TRBV5-4 and J is TRBJ1-5; D gene ambiguous. Trimming stripped 0 bases from V and 0 bases from J, with 10 bases between. Per the germline V gene, CDR1 is SGHNT and CDR2 is YYREEE (reference sequence). This CDR3 region has 16 residues.

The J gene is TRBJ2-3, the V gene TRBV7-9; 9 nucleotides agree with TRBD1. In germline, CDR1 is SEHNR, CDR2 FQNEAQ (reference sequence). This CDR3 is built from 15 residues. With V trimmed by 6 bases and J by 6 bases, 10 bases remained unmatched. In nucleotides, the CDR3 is TGTGCCAGCAGTCCCGGGACAGGGAGGTGGGATACGCAGTATTTT. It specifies CASSPGTGRWDTQYF.

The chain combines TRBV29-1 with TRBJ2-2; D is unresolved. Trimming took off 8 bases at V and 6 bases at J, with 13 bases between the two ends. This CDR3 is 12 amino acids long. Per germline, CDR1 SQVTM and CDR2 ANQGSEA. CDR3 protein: CSTRTDAGELFF. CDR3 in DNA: TGCAGCACAAGGACGGACGCCGGGGAGCTGTTTTTT.

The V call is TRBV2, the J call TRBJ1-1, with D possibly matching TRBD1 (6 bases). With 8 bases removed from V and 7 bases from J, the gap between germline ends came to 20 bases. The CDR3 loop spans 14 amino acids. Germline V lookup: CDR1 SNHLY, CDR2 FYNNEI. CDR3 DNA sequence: TGTGCCAGCTCTCTGGACAGTTCTTTGTATGAAGCTTTCTTT. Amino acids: CASSLDSSLYEAFF.

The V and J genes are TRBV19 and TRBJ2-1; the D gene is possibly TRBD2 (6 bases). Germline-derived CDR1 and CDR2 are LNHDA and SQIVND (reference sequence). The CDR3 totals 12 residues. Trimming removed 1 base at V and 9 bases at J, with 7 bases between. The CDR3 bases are TGTGCCAGTAGTATAGCGGGAGTTGAGCAGTTCTTC. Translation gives CASSIAGVEQFF.

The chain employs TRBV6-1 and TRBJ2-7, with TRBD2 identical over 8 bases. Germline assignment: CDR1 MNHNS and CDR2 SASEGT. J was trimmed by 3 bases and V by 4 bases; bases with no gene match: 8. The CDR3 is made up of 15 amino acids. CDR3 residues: CASSAPERGNYEQYF. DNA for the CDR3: TGTGCCAGCAGTGCCCCGGAGCGGGGGAACTACGAGCAGTACTTC.

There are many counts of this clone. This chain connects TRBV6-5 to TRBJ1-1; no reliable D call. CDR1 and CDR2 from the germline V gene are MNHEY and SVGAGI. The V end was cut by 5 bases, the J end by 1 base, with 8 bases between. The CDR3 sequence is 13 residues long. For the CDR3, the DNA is TGTGCCAGCAGTCGAACAGAGAACACTGAAGCTTTCTTT. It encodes CASSRTENTEAFF.

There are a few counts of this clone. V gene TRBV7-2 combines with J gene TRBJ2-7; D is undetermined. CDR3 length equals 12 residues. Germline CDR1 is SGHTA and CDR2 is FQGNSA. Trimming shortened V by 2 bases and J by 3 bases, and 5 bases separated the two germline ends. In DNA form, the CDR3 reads TGTGCCAGCAGCTTAACCGACTACGAGCAGTACTTC. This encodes CASSLTDYEQYF.

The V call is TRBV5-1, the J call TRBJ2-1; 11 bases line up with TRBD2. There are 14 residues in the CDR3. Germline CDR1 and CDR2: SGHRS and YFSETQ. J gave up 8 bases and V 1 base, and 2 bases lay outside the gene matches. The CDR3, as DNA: TGCGCCAGCAGCTTGACTAGCGGGAGTTATGAGCAGTTCTTC. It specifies CASSLTSGSYEQFF.

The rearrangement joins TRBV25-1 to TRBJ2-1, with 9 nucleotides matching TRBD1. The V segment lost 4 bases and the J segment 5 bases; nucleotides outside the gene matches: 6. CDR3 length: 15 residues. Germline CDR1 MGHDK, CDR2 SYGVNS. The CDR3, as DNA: TGTGCCAGCAGTGCGGGGACAGGGCCCCACAATGAGCAGTTCTTC. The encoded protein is CASSAGTGPHNEQFF. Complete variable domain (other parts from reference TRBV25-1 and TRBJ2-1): EADIYQTPRYLVIGTGKKITLECSQTMGHDKMYWYQQDPGMELHLIHYSYGVNSTEKGDLSSESTVSRIRTEHFPLTLESARPSHTSQYLCASSAGTGPHNEQFFGPGTRLTVL.

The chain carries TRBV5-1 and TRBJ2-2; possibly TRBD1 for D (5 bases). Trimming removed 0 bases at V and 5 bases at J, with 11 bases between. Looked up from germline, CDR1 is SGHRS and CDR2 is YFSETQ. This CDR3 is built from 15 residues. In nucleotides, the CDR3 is TGCGCCAGCAGCTTGGATACAGGTTCTACCGGGGAGCTGTTTTTT. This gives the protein CASSLDTGSTGELFF.

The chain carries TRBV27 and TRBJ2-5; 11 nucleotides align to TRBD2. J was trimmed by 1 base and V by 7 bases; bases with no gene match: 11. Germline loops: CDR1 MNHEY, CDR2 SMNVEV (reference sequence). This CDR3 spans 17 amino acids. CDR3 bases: TGTGCCAGCACGCCCCTCGGGACTAGCGGCCTCCAAGAGACCCAGTACTTC. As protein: CASTPLGTSGLQETQYF.